These 28 T cell receptor beta chains share one sample of origin, sequenced in a study of T cell repertoires in cytomegalovirus infection. TCRdb itself ran the reads through MiXCR, one entry per CDR3 protein. The table lists roughly 570,000 distinct CDR3 sequences, around two fifths of them singletons, with around 48% in the top ten. Their antigens remain unidentified. Here the sequenced sample was cultured PBMCs, taken from culture after CMV antigen stimulation. These receptor sequences come from a human donor in good health (CMV status not recorded). Some clones in this sample may be carry-over from other donors' samples.

The rearrangement links TRBV6-5 to TRBJ2-5, with TRBD2 as a possible D gene (6 bases). This CDR3 is built from 13 residues. V was trimmed by 8 bases and J by 3 bases, leaving 13 bases between them. Germline CDR1 MNHEY, CDR2 SVGAGI. The CDR3 sequence is CASRTGAEETQYF. The CDR3 DNA sequence: TGTGCCAGCCGTACGGGAGCGGAAGAGACCCAGTACTTC.

V usage is TRBV6-2 or TRBV6-3 and J usage is TRBJ2-1; 9 bases align to TRBD1. This CDR3 contains 14 residues. Germline lookup yields CDR1 MNHEY and CDR2 SVGEGT. V was clipped by 2 bases and J by 9 bases; unmatched bases: 5. The CDR3 DNA follows: TGTGCCAGCAGTTACGACAGGGGGGGCGGTGAGCAGTTCTTC. Protein product: CASSYDRGGGEQFF.

The chain has TRBV12-3 or TRBV12-4 and TRBJ2-7; 7 nucleotides match TRBD1. The CDR3 spans 16 residues. Trimming took 5 bases from V and 3 from J; bases not matched to a gene: 13. The CDR3 reads CASSAPWGRQGYEQYF. DNA of the CDR3: TGTGCCAGCAGTGCTCCATGGGGCCGACAGGGCTACGAGCAGTACTTC.

A single count supports this clonotype. The CDR3 loop reads CSARGNRYNEKLFF. DNA for the CDR3: TGCAGTGCCAGGGGAAACCGCTATAATGAAAAACTGTTTTTT. The chain combines TRBV20-1 with TRBJ1-4, with D possibly matching TRBD1 (6 bases). V lost 6 bases to trimming and J lost 4 bases, with 15 bases between them. The CDR3 is 14 amino acids. The germline CDR1 and CDR2 sequences are DFQATT and SNEGSKA (reference sequence).

The gene calls are TRBV5-4 and TRBJ1-2; TRBD1 matches at 10 bases. Germline V gives CDR1 SGHNT, CDR2 YYREEE (reference sequence). This CDR3 region has 15 residues. The V segment lost 5 bases and the J segment 4 bases; nucleotides outside the gene matches: 8. The CDR3 spells CASRAGQGTIYGYTF. CDR3 coding DNA: TGTGCCAGCAGGGCGGGACAGGGGACGATCTATGGCTACACCTTC.

The CDR3 DNA reads as TGTGCCAGCAGTTTGGGATGGGGCCGAAACACAGATACGCAGTATTTT. It encodes CASSLGWGRNTDTQYF. The chain couples TRBV6-2 or TRBV6-3 to TRBJ2-3; possibly TRBD1 for D (5 bases). Germline V gene data show CDR1 as MNHEY and CDR2 as SVGEGT. V was cut by 4 bases and J by 2 bases, with 16 bases left in between. The CDR3 totals 16 residues.

The chain carries TRBV7-2 and TRBJ1-4; TRBD1 matches at 9 bases. Germline CDR1 SGHTA, CDR2 FQGNSA. The V segment lost 4 bases and the J segment 8 bases; nucleotides outside the gene matches: 5. The CDR3 sequence is 14 residues long. For the CDR3, the DNA is TGTGCCAGCAGCTGGGACAGGGTTCACGAAAAACTGTTTTTT. Protein: CASSWDRVHEKLFF. Combining the CDR3 with reference TRBV7-2 and TRBJ1-4 gives the whole variable domain GAGVSQSPSNKVTEKGKDVELRCDPISGHTALYWYRQSLGQGLEFLIYFQGNSAPDKSGLPSDRFSAERTGGSVSTLTIQRTQQEDSAVYLCASSWDRVHEKLFFGSGTQLSVL.

This clonotype was recorded a few times. The J gene is TRBJ1-1, the V gene TRBV29-1, with 11 nucleotides matching TRBD1. The J segment lost 5 bases and the V segment lost 7 bases, leaving 6 bases of the junction unmatched. From germline, CDR1 is SQVTM and CDR2 ANQGSEA. The CDR3 runs to 13 residues. The CDR3 is CSARTGGATEAFF. The CDR3 DNA sequence: TGCAGCGCAAGGACAGGGGGCGCGACTGAAGCTTTCTTT. Variable domain in full (rest from reference TRBV29-1 and TRBJ1-1): SAVISQKPSRDICQRGTSLTIQCQVDSQVTMMFWYRQQPGQSLTLIATANQGSEATYESGFVIDKFPISRPNLTFSTLTVSNMSPEDSSIYLCSARTGGATEAFFGQGTRLTVV.

This chain connects TRBV7-8 to TRBJ2-4; no firm D call. This CDR3 has 14 residues. CDR1 and CDR2 (germline): SGHVS, FQNEAQ. V was clipped by 1 base and J by 0 bases, with 4 bases between them. The CDR3, as DNA: TGTGCCAGCAGCTTAGTTAAAGCCAAAAACATTCAGTACTTC. It codes for CASSLVKAKNIQYF.

This clonotype was counted ten times or more. The CDR3 sequence is CASSLRTGGNTDTQYF. The CDR3, as DNA: TGTGCCAGCAGCTTGCGCACAGGGGGAAACACAGATACGCAGTATTTT. The chain combines TRBV7-2 with TRBJ2-3, with 8 bases that match TRBD1. V shed 3 bases and J 2 bases; nucleotides not matched to a gene: 7. The CDR3 consists of 16 residues. The germline gives CDR1 SGHTA, CDR2 FQGNSA.

The chain employs TRBV27 and TRBJ1-1, with D possibly matching TRBD1 (5 bases). Trimming took 3 bases from V and 0 from J, leaving 14 bases between them. Germline loops: CDR1 MNHEY, CDR2 SMNVEV (reference sequence). CDR3 length equals 16 residues. This chain's CDR3 is CASSFGAIGMNTEAFF. The CDR3 nucleotides are TGTGCCAGCAGTTTCGGGGCCATCGGGATGAACACTGAAGCTTTCTTT.

This clonotype has only a few counts. This sequence joins TRBV10-3 and TRBJ2-5; the match to TRBD2 covers 7 bases. Germline CDR1 reads ENHRY; CDR2 reads SYGVKD. The CDR3 totals 14 residues. With 4 bases clipped from V and 4 bases from J, the junction kept 6 bases outside the gene matches. The DNA of the CDR3 is TGTGCCATCAGTGTTGGGAGGGGCGGAGAGACCCAGTACTTC. Its protein is CAISVGRGGETQYF.

The chain recombines TRBV28 with TRBJ2-1, with TRBD1 matching 8 bases. The CDR3 covers 17 residues. V lost 2 bases to trimming and J lost 4 bases; unmatched junction nucleotides: 10. CDR1 and CDR2 from the germline V gene are MDHEN and SYDVKM. CDR3 in amino acids: CASSLGIGQGSYNEQFF. The CDR3 bases are TGTGCCAGCAGTTTAGGGATCGGACAGGGCTCGTACAATGAGCAGTTCTTC.

The chain links TRBV4-1 to TRBJ2-1, with D maybe TRBD2 (6 bases). Per germline, CDR1 MGHRA and CDR2 YSYEKL. This CDR3 comprises 15 residues. The V end lost 5 bases, the J end lost 5 bases, and 16 bases lay between the germline ends. The CDR3 region is CASSWSPGLDNEQFF. The CDR3 DNA sequence: TGCGCCAGCAGCTGGAGTCCGGGACTTGACAATGAGCAGTTCTTC.

This clonotype was recorded a few times. The rearrangement uses TRBV10-3 and TRBJ1-4; perhaps TRBD1 as D (6 bases). Germline values: CDR1 ENHRY, CDR2 SYGVKD. V was cut by 3 bases and J by 8 bases, with 16 bases left in between. The CDR3 sequence is 15 residues long. DNA of the CDR3: TGTGCCATCAGTGACGGCACAGGGACTCGGGAAAAACTGTTTTTT. Amino acid sequence: CAISDGTGTREKLFF.

The gene calls are TRBV5-4 and TRBJ2-1, with 8 bases fitting TRBD2. The CDR3 has 17 amino acids. CDR1 SGHNT and CDR2 YYREEE come from the germline V gene (reference sequence). V shed 0 bases, J shed 4 bases, and the junction held 9 bases outside the gene matches. The CDR3 is CASSLAGVGLAYNEQFF. In nucleotides, the CDR3 is TGTGCCAGCAGCTTGGCTGGGGTAGGACTAGCATACAATGAGCAGTTCTTC.

J is TRBJ2-3 and V is TRBV12-3 or TRBV12-4; D may correspond to TRBD1 or TRBD2 (5 bases each). Trimming shortened V by 6 bases and J by 2 bases, and 18 bases separated the two germline ends. The length of the CDR3 is 16 residues. The CDR3 sequence is CASSSRGGGLTDTQYF. The CDR3 DNA sequence: TGTGCCAGCAGCTCCCGGGGCGGCGGTCTCACAGATACGCAGTATTTT.

The genes are TRBV6-6 and TRBJ1-2; D possibly corresponds to TRBD1 (5 bases). V lost 6 bases and J lost 4, with 12 bases in between. The CDR3 totals 13 residues. Germline-derived CDR1 and CDR2 are MNHNY and SVGAGI (reference sequence). This CDR3 reads CASSRGRSYGYTF. The CDR3 bases are TGTGCCAGCAGCCGGGGACGCAGCTATGGCTACACCTTC.

This clonotype was recorded a few times. The chain has TRBV6-1 and TRBJ2-1; TRBD1 agrees at 8 bases. V shed 2 bases, J shed 10 bases, and the junction held 10 bases outside the gene matches. From germline, CDR1 is MNHNS and CDR2 SASEGT. The CDR3 is 15 amino acids. The CDR3 reads CASSEIGQGAGEQFF. Written as DNA, the CDR3 is TGTGCCAGCAGTGAAATAGGTCAGGGGGCAGGAGAGCAGTTCTTC.

This clonotype has a handful of counts. The rearrangement uses TRBV19 and TRBJ1-6; a possible D gene is TRBD1 (6 bases). In germline, CDR1 is LNHDA, CDR2 SQIVND (reference sequence). This CDR3 spans 14 amino acids. Trimming left V 5 bases short and J 7 bases short, with 12 bases between. CDR3: CASSPGHTNSPLHF. The CDR3 bases are TGTGCCAGTAGTCCGGGACACACAAATTCACCCCTCCACTTT.

This chain uses TRBV6-6 with TRBJ2-3, with D maybe TRBD1 (5 bases). Trimming cost V 5 bases and J 8 bases, with 11 bases left between them. There are 12 residues in the CDR3. The germline V gene has CDR1 MNHNY and CDR2 SVGAGI (reference sequence). CDR3 sequence: CASSNRRGTQYF. DNA of the CDR3: TGTGCCAGCAGTAACCGAAGGGGTACGCAGTATTTT.

This chain connects TRBV7-2 to TRBJ2-5; no definite D call. CDR3 size: 15 residues. Per the germline V gene, CDR1 is SGHTA and CDR2 is FQGNSA. V was pared by 3 bases and J by 5 bases, with 16 bases between. CDR3 DNA: TGTGCCAGCAGCTTGGAGTGGGCCCTGCTGGAGACCCAGTACTTC. This sequence encodes CASSLEWALLETQYF.

V and J are TRBV25-1 and TRBJ1-6, with TRBD1 matching 7 bases. Germline assignment: CDR1 MGHDK and CDR2 SYGVNS. The CDR3 spans 16 residues. Trimming removed 6 bases from V and 8 bases from J; junction bases left unmatched: 13. As DNA, the CDR3 is TGTGCCAGCAGGGACACGACAGGGAGCCTCGATTCACCCCTCCACTTT. Translation: CASRDTTGSLDSPLHF.

The table lists this clonotype with many counts. The chain employs TRBV6-6 and TRBJ2-7; no clear D. The CDR3 runs 13 residues. The germline V gene encodes CDR1 MNHNY and CDR2 SVGAGI (reference sequence). V was shortened by 2 bases and J by 0 bases, with 5 bases between the two germline ends. The CDR3 spells CASSYISSYEQYF. CDR3 DNA: TGTGCCAGCAGTTACATAAGCTCCTACGAGCAGTACTTC.

There are many counts of this clonotype. The chain is built from TRBV7-2 and TRBJ2-1, with a weak D call TRBD2 (6 bases). V was shortened by 5 bases and J by 9 bases, with 11 bases between the two germline ends. The V gene's germline CDR1 is SGHTA and CDR2 FQGNSA. The CDR3 sequence is 12 residues long. CDR3: CASSNRLGEQFF. The CDR3 region has the DNA TGTGCCAGCAGCAACCGACTAGGTGAGCAGTTCTTC.

This clonotype has ten or more counts. This CDR3 reads CASSRGLSYNEQFF. CDR3 in DNA: TGTGCCAGCAGCCGGGGACTTAGCTACAATGAGCAGTTCTTC. The rearrangement joins TRBV7-2 to TRBJ2-1; D may be TRBD2 (6 bases). V was clipped by 5 bases and J by 3 bases, with 11 bases between them. The CDR3 is made up of 14 amino acids. Germline lookup yields CDR1 SGHTA and CDR2 FQGNSA.

The chain combines TRBV20-1 with TRBJ2-3; D not resolved. This CDR3 is built from 12 residues. Looked up from germline, CDR1 is DFQATT and CDR2 is SNEGSKA (reference sequence). V gave up 2 bases and J gave up 6 bases, with 9 bases separating them. The CDR3 DNA reads TGCAGTGCTAGACCCGGCGGTGATACGCAGTATTTT. Translating it yields CSARPGGDTQYF.

This clonotype came up a few times. This rearrangement joins TRBV25-1 to TRBJ1-4, with D hard to call. In germline, CDR1 is MGHDK, CDR2 SYGVNS. V was cut by 1 base and J by 6 bases, with 15 bases left in between. The CDR3 length is 16 residues. DNA for the CDR3: TGTGCCAGCAGTGAATCCCCCCGCAGGTTTGATGAAAAACTGTTTTTT. It encodes CASSESPRRFDEKLFF.